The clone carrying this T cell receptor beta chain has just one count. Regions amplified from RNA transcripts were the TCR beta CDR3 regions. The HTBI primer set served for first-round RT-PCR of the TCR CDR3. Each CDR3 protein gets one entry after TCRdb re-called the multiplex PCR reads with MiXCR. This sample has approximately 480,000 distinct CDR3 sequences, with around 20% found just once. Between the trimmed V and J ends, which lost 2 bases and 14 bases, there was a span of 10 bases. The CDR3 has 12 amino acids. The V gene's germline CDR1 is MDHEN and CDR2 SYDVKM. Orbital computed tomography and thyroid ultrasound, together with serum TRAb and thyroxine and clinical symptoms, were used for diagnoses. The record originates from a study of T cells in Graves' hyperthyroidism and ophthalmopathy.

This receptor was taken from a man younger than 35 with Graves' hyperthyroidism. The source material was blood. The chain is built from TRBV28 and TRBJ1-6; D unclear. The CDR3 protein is CASSLSERALHF. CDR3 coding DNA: TGTGCCAGCAGTTTAAGTGAACGGGCCCTCCACTTT. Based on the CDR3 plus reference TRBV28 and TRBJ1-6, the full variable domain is DVKVTQSSRYLVKRTGEKVFLECVQDMDHENMFWYRQDPGLGLRLIYFSYDVKMKEKGDIPEGYSVSREKKERFSLILESASTNQTSMYLCASSLSERALHFGNGTRLTVT.